What follows are 5 T cell receptor beta chains derived from one specimen sequenced in a study of T cells after yellow fever vaccination (dated by TCRdb to between 2018 and 2021). The treatment or condition label, read with the paper, signifies: live attenuated yellow fever vaccine strain. Library preparation used 5' RACE. The instrument given in TCRdb is Illumina HiSeq 2500. TCRdb's own reprocessing of the public reads used fastp at Q25 and MiXCR and kept productive beta chains. All rows with the same CDR3 protein become a single entry with the most common DNA and genes. The sample table shows a few hundred thousand distinct CDR3 sequences, and 6.2% are seen once. The ten biggest clones cover 14% to 15% of the sample. Sequencing was performed on PBMCs, taken 5 days after the yellow fever booster vaccination. The receptors were sampled from a man under 40 who received the YFV17D yellow fever vaccine.

There are a few counts of this clonotype. CDR3 protein: CSARGWDPGSYEQYF. CDR3 nucleotide sequence: TGCAGTGCTAGGGGGTGGGACCCAGGCTCCTACGAGCAGTACTTC. J is TRBJ2-7 and V is TRBV20-1; D may match TRBD1 or TRBD2 (5 bases each). Germline V gene sequence: CDR1 DFQATT, CDR2 SNEGSKA (reference sequence). Trimming stripped 3 bases from V and 0 bases from J, with 15 bases between. CDR3 size: 15 residues.

This clonotype was counted between two and nine times. V usage is TRBV7-2 and J usage is TRBJ2-3; D perhaps matches TRBD2 (5 bases). The length of the CDR3 is 15 residues. CDR1 is SGHTA, CDR2 FQGNSA, per germline. V dropped 1 base and J dropped 5 bases, with 13 bases sitting between them. CDR3 residues: CASSLGPPAGDTQYF. DNA of the CDR3: TGTGCCAGCAGCTTAGGCCCCCCGGCGGGAGATACGCAGTATTTT. Together with reference TRBV7-2 and TRBJ2-3, the CDR3 gives the full variable domain: GAGVSQSPSNKVTEKGKDVELRCDPISGHTALYWYRQSLGQGLEFLIYFQGNSAPDKSGLPSDRFSAERTGGSVSTLTIQRTQQEDSAVYLCASSLGPPAGDTQYFGPGTRLTVL.

The chain recombines TRBV6-2 or TRBV6-3 with TRBJ2-3; TRBD2 aligns across 14 bases. The trim removed 5 bases at V and 3 bases at J, leaving 19 bases unmatched. This CDR3 has 21 amino acids. Looked up from germline, CDR1 is MNHEY and CDR2 is SVGEGT. CDR3: CASSTIGLAGGSIAWTDTQYF. The DNA for the CDR3 is TGTGCCAGCAGTACCATCGGACTAGCGGGAGGCTCAATCGCGTGGACAGATACGCAGTATTTT.

This clonotype was observed a handful of times. The J gene is TRBJ2-7, the V gene TRBV10-3; TRBD2 is a possible D gene (6 bases). The length of the CDR3 is 13 residues. CDR1 ENHRY and CDR2 SYGVKD come from the germline V gene. V lost 8 bases and J lost 5, with 16 bases in between. The CDR3 DNA is TGTGCCATCCAAGAGGCGGGATCGAACGAGCAGTACTTC. It specifies CAIQEAGSNEQYF.

Many counts were recorded for this clonotype. The rearrangement links TRBV4-3 to TRBJ2-2; D possibly corresponds to TRBD1 (6 bases). V lost 5 bases and J lost 8, with 18 bases in between. The CDR3 has 15 amino acids. Germline CDR1 LGHNA, CDR2 YSLEER. CDR3 sequence: CASSMGARLPGELFF. In DNA, the CDR3 is TGCGCCAGCAGCATGGGGGCTCGTTTACCTGGGGAGCTGTTTTTT.